The clone carrying this T cell receptor beta chain was found a few times. The CDR3 goes on 3 residues after the read ends, and that part is filled in from the germline J gene. This entry is derived from a study of T cell clonality in common variable immunodeficiency. The repertoire was sequenced with immunoSEQ multiplex PCR; TCRdb's copy has only in-frame clones and lacks some. The sample has some 38,000 clones, none seen only once; the top ten hold around a tenth. Germline V gene sequence: CDR1 SEHNR, CDR2 FQNEAQ (reference sequence). The junction had 3 bases not matched to a gene; V was cut back by 5 bases and J by 1 base. This CDR3 has 14 residues.

The chain recombines TRBV7-9 with TRBJ2-5; 8 positions match TRBD1. The sequence derives from a person aged 18 to 75 in good health. The sequenced material came from peripheral blood mononuclear cells. The CDR3 is CASSPGTGQETQYF. The covered CDR3 bases are TGTGCCAGCAGCCCCGGGACAGGCCAAGAGACC.